A selection of T cell receptor beta chains follows, all from one sample in a study of graft-versus-host responses after intestinal transplantation. Only in-frame clones appear in the TCRdb table, and some are missing; sequencing was by immunoSEQ multiplex PCR. In the table there are about 88,000 clones, approximately 90% of which are singletons. Their recognized antigens are unknown. Sequencing was performed on unstimulated CD4+ T cells sorted from spleen or lymph node cells, taken before transplant. These receptors came from a human donor who was the organ donor for an intestinal transplant. Each CDR3 is given with its conserved first and last residue. Each record gives: clone size, D gene, V gene, J gene, CDR3 DNA, CDR3 protein. The D gene is left open where the match is weak. A row's size may be missing; if present it is once, few, many or a size class.

NA,TRBD1,TRBV30,TRBJ1-6,TGTGCCTGGAGTTTCCGGGACAGGGGTAATTCACCCCTCCACTTT,CAWSFRDRGNSPLHF
NA,TRBD2,TRBV12-5,TRBJ2-1,TGTGCTAGTGGTTTGAGGGGACTAGCGGGGCAGTTCTTC,CASGLRGLAGQFF
NA,TRBD1,TRBV4-1,TRBJ2-1,TGCGCCAGCAGTCGGGACCGGACCGGGACAGGGGAAAATGAGCAGTTCTTC,CASSRDRTGTGENEQFF
NA,NA,TRBV5-1,TRBJ1-2,TGCGCCAGCAGCTCACAACCGACAGGATCCTCCTATGGCTACACCTTC,CASSSQPTGSSYGYTF
NA,NA,TRBV29-1,TRBJ1-2,TGCAGCGTGGAGCCGGAGATCTATGGCTACACCTTC,CSVEPEIYGYTF
NA,NA,TRBV7-9,TRBJ1-5,TGTGCCAGCAGCTTAGCAGGGGGCAATCAGCCCCAGCATTTT,CASSLAGGNQPQHF
once,NA,TRBV29-1,TRBJ2-7,TGCAGCGTGACCTGGACGGGGACTTACGAGCAGTACTTC,CSVTWTGTYEQYF
NA,TRBD2,TRBV7-9,TRBJ2-2,TGTGCCAGCTTTCCCGGGACTAGCGGGGGCACCGGGGAGCTGTTTTTT,CASFPGTSGGTGELFF
NA,NA,TRBV5-1,TRBJ1-4,TGCGCCAGCAGCTTGGGGAGGACTAATGAAAAACTGTTTTTT,CASSLGRTNEKLFF
once,TRBD1,TRBV4-1,TRBJ2-2,TGCGCCAGCAGCCAAGATCTTGAGGGGGCAAACACCGGGGAGCTGTTTTTT,CASSQDLEGANTGELFF
NA,NA,TRBV5-6,TRBJ1-2,TGTGCCAGCAGATTACAGGGAGCTAACTATGGCTACACCTTC,CASRLQGANYGYTF
NA,NA,TRBV28,TRBJ1-2,TGTGCCAGCAGTTCCCCCGGAGTGGTTGACGGCTACACCTTC,CASSSPGVVDGYTF
few,NA,TRBV2,TRBJ2-7,TGTGCCAGCATGTCAGACAGCCGTTCCTACGAGCAGTACTTC,CASMSDSRSYEQYF
NA,NA,TRBV6-5,TRBJ1-1,TGTGCCAGCAGTTTCCGGAGTGAAGCTTTCTTT,CASSFRSEAFF
NA,TRBD1,TRBV18,TRBJ2-5,TGTGCCAGCTCACCCACGCCCCGGACAGGGAAGGAAGAGCAGTACTTC,CASSPTPRTGKEEQYF
NA,TRBD1,TRBV19,TRBJ1-2,TGTGCCAGTAGTATAGGGACAGGTAGGGGCTACACCTTC,CASSIGTGRGYTF
NA,NA,TRBV27,TRBJ2-6,TGTGCCAGCAGATACGCGGGCTCTGGGGCCAACGTCCTGACTTTC,CASRYAGSGANVLTF
NA,NA,TRBV28,TRBJ2-7,TGTGCCAGCAGTTTACCGAGTCCCTACGAGCAGTACTTC,CASSLPSPYEQYF
NA,NA,TRBV6-5,TRBJ1-6,TGTGCCAGCAGTAAATCGACAGACCTTAATTCACCCCTCCACTTT,CASSKSTDLNSPLHF
once,NA,TRBV28,TRBJ1-6,TGTGCCAGCAGTTTAGGTCAGATTCATTCACCCCTCCACTTT,CASSLGQIHSPLHF
NA,NA,TRBV21-1,TRBJ1-3,TGTGCCAGCAGCTTTGGACTGCTACAACACGCACGAAACACCATATATTTT,CASSFGLLQHARNTIYF
NA,NA,TRBV6-6,TRBJ1-4,TGTGCCAGCAGTTACGAGGGTTTAAATGAAAAACTGTTTTTT,CASSYEGLNEKLFF
NA,TRBD2,TRBV10-1,TRBJ2-4,TGCGCCAGCAGAGGAATACTAGCGAACCTAGCCAAAAACATTCAGTACTTC,CASRGILANLAKNIQYF
NA,NA,TRBV6-5,TRBJ2-3,TGTGCCAGCAGTTACTCGAGCTCTAGCACAGATACGCAGTATTTT,CASSYSSSSTDTQYF
NA,TRBD1,TRBV5-1,TRBJ2-1,TGCGCCAGCAGCTTGTCTACCGGGACAGGGGCCTACAATGAGCAGTTCTTC,CASSLSTGTGAYNEQFF
NA,NA,TRBV28,TRBJ1-4,TGTGCCAGCGGGTGGGTAGGGGATGAAAAACTGTTTTTT,CASGWVGDEKLFF
NA,NA,TRBV28,TRBJ1-5,TGTGCCAGTGTCTGGACAGTAAGCAATCAGCCCCAGCATTTT,CASVWTVSNQPQHF
NA,NA,TRBV5-1,TRBJ2-3,TGCGCCAGCAGCTTTCCCGGTAGCACAGATACGCAGTATTTT,CASSFPGSTDTQYF
NA,NA,TRBV5-5,TRBJ1-2,TGTGCCAGCAGCTTGGTTCAATCCAACTATGGCTACACCTTC,CASSLVQSNYGYTF
NA,NA,TRBV29-1,TRBJ1-1,TGCAGCGTTCTTCCGGGAGGGAACACTGAAGCTTTCTTT,CSVLPGGNTEAFF
NA,TRBD2,TRBV7-9,TRBJ2-1,TGTGCCAGCAGCATAGCGGGGGGGCCAGGAGAGCAGTTCTTC,CASSIAGGPGEQFF
NA,TRBD2,TRBV6-4,TRBJ2-1,TGTGCCAGCAGTGATACGGCTAGCGGGAGGGAGCAGTTCTTC,CASSDTASGREQFF
NA,TRBD2,TRBV4-1,TRBJ2-1,TGCGCCAGCAGCCAAGGGGCTAGCGGGGGGGTTGAGCAGTTCTTC,CASSQGASGGVEQFF
NA,TRBD2,TRBV30,TRBJ2-5,TGTGCCTGGAACCGTGGACTAGCGGGACCTCAAGAGACCCAGTACTTC,CAWNRGLAGPQETQYF
NA,TRBD1,TRBV19,TRBJ2-1,TGTGCCAGTAGGCCGGGACAGGTATACAATGAGCAGTTCTTC,CASRPGQVYNEQFF